One and the same sample provided the 29 T cell receptor beta chains below, sequenced in a study of blood T cell repertoires in COVID-19. The data were produced by immunoSEQ multiplex PCR, yet TCRdb's version contains in-frame clones alone and is incomplete. The table has around 450,000 clones, less than 95% seen once; the top ten hold under 0.7%. Sequenced input: PBMCs or T cells enriched from blood (not recorded which). Source of these receptors: a man aged 18-30 years who had recovered from COVID-19.

CDR3 nucleotides: TGTGCCAGCAGTTACTCCGGGACAGACTATGGCTACACCTTC. Amino acid sequence: CASSYSGTDYGYTF. This chain connects TRBV6-5 to TRBJ1-2, with 7 bases aligning to TRBD1. The CDR3 sequence is 14 residues long. V gave up 0 bases and J gave up 3 bases; unmatched junction bases: 1. CDR1 is MNHEY and CDR2 is SVGAGI in the germline V gene.

The chain couples TRBV5-1 to TRBJ2-3, with 7 positions matching TRBD2. V dropped 4 bases and J dropped 3; count of bases not matched to a gene: 11. CDR1 is SGHRS and CDR2 is YFSETQ in the germline V gene. The CDR3 has 16 amino acids. The CDR3 DNA is TGCGCCAGCAGCCGAGGGCTAGCGGTGGAAACAGATACGCAGTATTTT. Residues: CASSRGLAVETDTQYF.

The chain carries TRBV5-1 and TRBJ1-6; tentatively, D is TRBD1 (6 bases). With 4 bases removed from V and 6 bases from J, the gap between germline ends came to 17 bases. This CDR3 contains 16 residues. Germline V lookup: CDR1 SGHRS, CDR2 YFSETQ. CDR3 DNA: TGCGCCAGCAGCAACACCGGACAGACAGTTAATTCACCCCTCCACTTT. Its translation: CASSNTGQTVNSPLHF.

The V and J genes are TRBV3-1 (or the pseudogene TRBV3-2) and TRBJ1-6; weak D call: TRBD1 (6 bases). This CDR3 is built from 13 residues. Germline V gives CDR1 LGHDT, CDR2 YNNKEL (reference sequence). The germline V and J ends were trimmed by 3 bases and 10 bases, with 10 bases remaining between them. The CDR3 loop is CASSQGAGSPLHF. The CDR3 DNA reads as TGTGCCAGCAGCCAGGGGGCTGGGTCACCCCTCCACTTT.

The V call is TRBV9, the J call TRBJ1-5; possibly TRBD1 for D (5 bases). CDR1 is SGDLS and CDR2 is YYNGEE in the germline V gene. The CDR3 runs 15 residues. V shed 0 bases and J shed 3 bases, with 10 bases lying between them. This CDR3 is CASSVDDRDNQPQHF. CDR3 nucleotides: TGTGCCAGCAGCGTAGATGACAGAGACAATCAGCCCCAGCATTTT. Supplemented by reference TRBV9 and TRBJ1-5, the full variable domain reads DSGVTQTPKHLITATGQRVTLRCSPRSGDLSVYWYQQSLDQGLQFLIQYYNGEERAKGNILERFSAQQFPDLHSELNLSSLELGDSALYFCASSVDDRDNQPQHFGDGTRLSIL.

The rearrangement links TRBV15 to TRBJ1-1; D may be TRBD1 (6 bases). CDR1 LNHNV and CDR2 YYDKDF come from the germline V gene (reference sequence). CDR3 length equals 15 residues. Deletions cut 1 base from V and 0 bases from J, with 9 bases between. The CDR3 nucleotides read TGTGCCACCAGCAGAGCGCAGGGGATGAACACTGAAGCTTTCTTT. Residues: CATSRAQGMNTEAFF.

This chain joins TRBV9 and TRBJ2-1; D possibly corresponds to TRBD2 (5 bases). Trimming took off 3 bases at V and 3 bases at J, with 7 bases between the two ends. CDR1 and CDR2 from the germline V gene are SGDLS and YYNGEE. This CDR3 has 13 residues. CDR3 in amino acids: CASSDRDYNEQFF. The CDR3, as DNA: TGTGCCAGCAGCGACCGGGACTACAATGAGCAGTTCTTC.

The V gene is TRBV12-5, the J gene TRBJ1-5; D not certain. Germline CDR1 and CDR2: LGHNT and FRNRAP. V was pared by 0 bases and J by 2 bases, with 14 bases between. The length of the CDR3 is 17 residues. CDR3 in amino acids: CASGLVLGNPGNQPQHF. The CDR3 DNA is TGTGCTAGTGGTTTGGTACTTGGTAATCCGGGCAATCAGCCCCAGCATTTT.

The chain has TRBV18 and TRBJ2-2, with TRBD1 matching 9 bases. The CDR3 runs to 16 residues. The germline V gene has CDR1 KGHSH and CDR2 LQKENI. V gave up 3 bases and J gave up 5 bases; unmatched junction bases: 7. Here the CDR3 DNA reads TGTGCCAGCTCACCTCCGGGACAGGGAAAAACCGGGGAGCTGTTTTTT. This translates into CASSPPGQGKTGELFF.

The chain employs TRBV29-1 and TRBJ2-3; TRBD2 matches at 9 bases. Germline V CDR1 and CDR2: SQVTM, ANQGSEA. The CDR3 sequence is 16 residues long. After removal of 0 bases from V and 2 bases from J, the junction contained 6 bases not matched to a gene. This chain's CDR3 is CSVEDRLAGVTDTQYF. CDR3 sequence (DNA): TGCAGCGTTGAAGATCGGTTAGCGGGAGTCACAGATACGCAGTATTTT.

The rearrangement links TRBV15 to TRBJ2-2; the match to TRBD1 covers 7 bases. The CDR3 runs 15 residues. With 0 bases clipped from V and 5 bases from J, the junction kept 3 bases outside the gene matches. Germline-derived CDR1 and CDR2 are LNHNV and YYDKDF (reference sequence). The CDR3 sequence is CATSRDIQGTGELFF. Written as DNA, the CDR3 is TGTGCCACCAGCAGAGACATACAGGGGACCGGGGAGCTGTTTTTT.

The CDR3 region is CASSWDSAGGGSEQYF. The CDR3 DNA sequence: TGCGCCAGCAGCTGGGACTCAGCGGGAGGCGGGTCTGAGCAGTACTTC. The chain couples TRBV5-1 to TRBJ2-7, with TRBD2 matching 9 bases. The CDR3 is 16 amino acids. Germline CDR1 reads SGHRS; CDR2 reads YFSETQ. Trimming at V came to 3 bases and at J to 7 bases, leaving 14 bases not matched to a gene.

V is TRBV6-5 and J is TRBJ1-3; D not resolved. The V gene lost 5 bases and the J gene lost 4 bases, with 6 bases spanning the gap. The CDR3 runs to 12 residues. The germline gives CDR1 MNHEY, CDR2 SVGAGI. The CDR3: CASSNLGNTIYF. The CDR3 bases are TGTGCCAGCAGTAATCTAGGAAACACCATATATTTT.

The J gene is TRBJ1-5, the V gene TRBV3-1 (or the pseudogene TRBV3-2); no definite D call. V lost 1 base, J lost 7 bases, and 14 bases lay in between. Germline assignment: CDR1 LGHDT and CDR2 YNNKEL (reference sequence). The CDR3 extends over 15 amino acids. CDR3 in DNA: TGTGCCAGCAGCCAAGGAGCCGGGGAGAGGCAGCCCCAGCATTTT. Its translation: CASSQGAGERQPQHF.

The chain couples TRBV6-5 to TRBJ2-7, with 7 bases that match TRBD2. V lost 5 bases to trimming and J lost 0 bases; unmatched junction nucleotides: 4. The CDR3 totals 14 residues. The germline V gene encodes CDR1 MNHEY and CDR2 SVGAGI. Here the CDR3 DNA reads TGTGCCAGCAGTACCCGGGGGGACTCCTACGAGCAGTACTTC. Protein sequence: CASSTRGDSYEQYF.

This clone was counted once. CDR3 DNA: TGTGCCAGCAGGAAAGGTACCGGGCAAGAGACCCAGTACTTC. Protein sequence: CASRKGTGQETQYF. The chain is built from TRBV6-5 and TRBJ2-5; no firm D call. The ends were cut back, 6 bases at V and 2 bases at J, with 13 bases in the middle. The CDR3 totals 14 residues. Germline CDR1 and CDR2: MNHEY and SVGAGI.

This clone was detected once. The CDR3 loop reads CASRNTGQDTGELFF. The CDR3 DNA sequence: TGTGCCAGCAGAAATACAGGGCAGGACACCGGGGAGCTGTTTTTT. The genes are TRBV28 and TRBJ2-2; D is perhaps TRBD1 (6 bases). The CDR3 extends over 15 amino acids. CDR1 MDHEN and CDR2 SYDVKM come from the germline V gene. The V gene lost 6 bases and the J gene lost 3 bases, with 14 bases spanning the gap.

CDR3 coding DNA: TGTGCCAGCAGCGGGAGTAATGGCCAGGTCATCCAAGAGACCCAGTACTTC. Translation gives CASSGSNGQVIQETQYF. This sequence joins TRBV5-4 and TRBJ2-5, with D perhaps matching TRBD2 (5 bases). CDR3 size: 17 residues. Germline loops: CDR1 SGHNT, CDR2 YYREEE (reference sequence). V shed 4 bases and J shed 1 base, with 20 bases lying between them.

The chain uses TRBV10-1 and TRBJ1-1, with D unresolved. Trimming took off 5 bases at V and 1 base at J, with 8 bases between the two ends. From germline, CDR1 is WNHNN and CDR2 SYGVQD (reference sequence). The CDR3 is 13 residues long. DNA for the CDR3: TGCGCCAGCAGTCCCGACAAGAACACTGAAGCTTTCTTT. It translates to CASSPDKNTEAFF.

V is TRBV10-3 and J is TRBJ1-1; D might be TRBD1 (5 bases). V lost 0 bases and J lost 6, with 14 bases in between. The length of the CDR3 is 15 residues. The germline gives CDR1 ENHRY, CDR2 SYGVKD. This CDR3 is CAISESGKGPPEAFF. The CDR3 coding sequence is TGTGCCATCAGTGAGTCAGGCAAGGGGCCACCTGAAGCTTTCTTT.

This chain uses TRBV13 with TRBJ1-6; D is perhaps TRBD1 (6 bases). V was pared by 5 bases and J by 0 bases, with 14 bases between. This CDR3 has 17 amino acids. Germline V gene data show CDR1 as PRHDT and CDR2 as FYEKMQ (reference sequence). CDR3 DNA sequence: TGTGCCAGCAGCCCCCGCGACAGGAGCTCCTATAATTCACCCCTCCACTTT. Translating it yields CASSPRDRSSYNSPLHF.

This clone was recorded only once. The chain has TRBV15 and TRBJ2-3; D is undetermined. Germline assignment: CDR1 LNHNV and CDR2 YYDKDF (reference sequence). The CDR3 has 15 amino acids. V was shortened by 4 bases and J by 1 base, with 12 bases between the two germline ends. The CDR3 DNA is TGTGCCACCAGCAAAATCTCTAGAGGCACAGATACGCAGTATTTT. Translating gives CATSKISRGTDTQYF.

The rearrangement uses TRBV3-1 (or the pseudogene TRBV3-2) and TRBJ1-5; no clear D. The V end was cut by 0 bases, the J end by 7 bases, with 7 bases between. The length of the CDR3 is 13 residues. Germline V gene sequence: CDR1 LGHDT, CDR2 YNNKEL (reference sequence). The CDR3 DNA is TGTGCCAGCAGCCAAGACCGAGGCCAGCCCCAGCATTTT. It yields the protein CASSQDRGQPQHF.

This clone was found once. The J gene is TRBJ1-5, the V gene TRBV19; D not certain. Germline V gene sequence: CDR1 LNHDA, CDR2 SQIVND (reference sequence). The CDR3 runs to 14 residues. Trimming removed 5 bases from V and 2 bases from J, with 10 bases in between. In nucleotides, the CDR3 is TGTGCCAGTAGTGAGGGTTCGGGCAATCAGCCCCAGCATTTT. Translating gives CASSEGSGNQPQHF.

The genes are TRBV3-1 (or the pseudogene TRBV3-2) and TRBJ2-1; the D gene is possibly TRBD2 (5 bases). The CDR3 is 16 residues long. Trimming cost V 1 base and J 0 bases, with 10 bases left between them. Germline values: CDR1 LGHDT, CDR2 YNNKEL (reference sequence). CDR3 sequence (DNA): TGTGCCAGCAGCCAAGCGGGGTTTAGCTCCTACAATGAGCAGTTCTTC. Its translation is CASSQAGFSSYNEQFF.

This chain links TRBV9 with TRBJ1-1; D is possibly TRBD1 (5 bases). Germline CDR1 is SGDLS and CDR2 is YYNGEE. The CDR3 is made up of 13 amino acids. V gave up 0 bases and J gave up 12 bases, with 15 bases separating them. The CDR3 protein is CASSVGVRASTFF. CDR3 DNA sequence: TGTGCCAGCAGCGTAGGCGTCAGGGCATCGACTTTCTTT.

The chain is built from TRBV4-1 and TRBJ1-5; D gene ambiguous. CDR3 length: 13 residues. V lost 0 bases and J 12 bases, leaving 12 bases between the germline ends. Looked up from germline, CDR1 is MGHRA and CDR2 is YSYEKL. This chain's CDR3 is CASSQEILGLQHF. CDR3 bases: TGCGCCAGCAGCCAAGAGATACTTGGGCTCCAGCATTTT.

The chain combines TRBV30 with TRBJ2-5; maybe TRBD1 (6 bases). V gave up 5 bases and J gave up 7 bases, with 20 bases separating them. This CDR3 has 14 residues. Per the germline V gene, CDR1 is GTSNPN and CDR2 is SVGIG (reference sequence). The CDR3 protein is CAWGGRTVSRTQYF. In DNA, the CDR3 is TGTGCCTGGGGCGGAAGGACAGTTTCAAGGACCCAGTACTTC.

The CDR3 sequence: CASSQWDRLNTEAFF. The CDR3 bases are TGTGCCAGCAGCCAGTGGGACAGGCTGAACACTGAAGCTTTCTTT. The chain joins TRBV3-1 (or the pseudogene TRBV3-2) to TRBJ1-1, with 8 bases matching TRBD1. Germline V gene sequence: CDR1 LGHDT, CDR2 YNNKEL (reference sequence). The CDR3 consists of 15 residues. With V trimmed by 3 bases and J by 0 bases, 3 bases remained unmatched.